The present T cell receptor beta chain was sequenced within a study of regulatory T cells in long-lasting Graves disease. To make TCR beta libraries, researchers used iRepertoire HTBI primers and Arm-PCR of CDR3 regions. Each CDR3 protein gets one entry after TCRdb re-called the multiplex PCR reads with MiXCR. The data contain about 420,000 distinct CDR3 sequences, 16% of them singletons. This sample's time point: newly diagnosed GD, antithyroid drugs for less than 3 months. Construction of the TCR library relied on RNA isolated from PBMCs. This clonotype was picked up a small number of times. The data were also submitted as part of a second study, on T cells in Graves' hyperthyroidism and ophthalmopathy. From that paper: Disease duration under 2 months; hyperthyroidism patients were aged 18 to 65.

Sequenced material: peripheral blood mononuclear cells (PBMCs), taken at new diagnosis, from a patient treated with antithyroid drugs. The TCR was taken from a woman aged 18-35 years with Graves disease.

CDR3 in amino acids: CSVEEDRGVNGYTF. The CDR3 bases are TGCAGCGTTGAAGAGGACAGGGGGGTTAATGGCTACACCTTC. The chain is built from TRBV29-1 and TRBJ1-2; TRBD1 matches 10 bases. This CDR3 has 14 residues. Germline V lookup: CDR1 SQVTM, CDR2 ANQGSEA. V was clipped by 0 bases and J by 6 bases; unmatched bases: 4.